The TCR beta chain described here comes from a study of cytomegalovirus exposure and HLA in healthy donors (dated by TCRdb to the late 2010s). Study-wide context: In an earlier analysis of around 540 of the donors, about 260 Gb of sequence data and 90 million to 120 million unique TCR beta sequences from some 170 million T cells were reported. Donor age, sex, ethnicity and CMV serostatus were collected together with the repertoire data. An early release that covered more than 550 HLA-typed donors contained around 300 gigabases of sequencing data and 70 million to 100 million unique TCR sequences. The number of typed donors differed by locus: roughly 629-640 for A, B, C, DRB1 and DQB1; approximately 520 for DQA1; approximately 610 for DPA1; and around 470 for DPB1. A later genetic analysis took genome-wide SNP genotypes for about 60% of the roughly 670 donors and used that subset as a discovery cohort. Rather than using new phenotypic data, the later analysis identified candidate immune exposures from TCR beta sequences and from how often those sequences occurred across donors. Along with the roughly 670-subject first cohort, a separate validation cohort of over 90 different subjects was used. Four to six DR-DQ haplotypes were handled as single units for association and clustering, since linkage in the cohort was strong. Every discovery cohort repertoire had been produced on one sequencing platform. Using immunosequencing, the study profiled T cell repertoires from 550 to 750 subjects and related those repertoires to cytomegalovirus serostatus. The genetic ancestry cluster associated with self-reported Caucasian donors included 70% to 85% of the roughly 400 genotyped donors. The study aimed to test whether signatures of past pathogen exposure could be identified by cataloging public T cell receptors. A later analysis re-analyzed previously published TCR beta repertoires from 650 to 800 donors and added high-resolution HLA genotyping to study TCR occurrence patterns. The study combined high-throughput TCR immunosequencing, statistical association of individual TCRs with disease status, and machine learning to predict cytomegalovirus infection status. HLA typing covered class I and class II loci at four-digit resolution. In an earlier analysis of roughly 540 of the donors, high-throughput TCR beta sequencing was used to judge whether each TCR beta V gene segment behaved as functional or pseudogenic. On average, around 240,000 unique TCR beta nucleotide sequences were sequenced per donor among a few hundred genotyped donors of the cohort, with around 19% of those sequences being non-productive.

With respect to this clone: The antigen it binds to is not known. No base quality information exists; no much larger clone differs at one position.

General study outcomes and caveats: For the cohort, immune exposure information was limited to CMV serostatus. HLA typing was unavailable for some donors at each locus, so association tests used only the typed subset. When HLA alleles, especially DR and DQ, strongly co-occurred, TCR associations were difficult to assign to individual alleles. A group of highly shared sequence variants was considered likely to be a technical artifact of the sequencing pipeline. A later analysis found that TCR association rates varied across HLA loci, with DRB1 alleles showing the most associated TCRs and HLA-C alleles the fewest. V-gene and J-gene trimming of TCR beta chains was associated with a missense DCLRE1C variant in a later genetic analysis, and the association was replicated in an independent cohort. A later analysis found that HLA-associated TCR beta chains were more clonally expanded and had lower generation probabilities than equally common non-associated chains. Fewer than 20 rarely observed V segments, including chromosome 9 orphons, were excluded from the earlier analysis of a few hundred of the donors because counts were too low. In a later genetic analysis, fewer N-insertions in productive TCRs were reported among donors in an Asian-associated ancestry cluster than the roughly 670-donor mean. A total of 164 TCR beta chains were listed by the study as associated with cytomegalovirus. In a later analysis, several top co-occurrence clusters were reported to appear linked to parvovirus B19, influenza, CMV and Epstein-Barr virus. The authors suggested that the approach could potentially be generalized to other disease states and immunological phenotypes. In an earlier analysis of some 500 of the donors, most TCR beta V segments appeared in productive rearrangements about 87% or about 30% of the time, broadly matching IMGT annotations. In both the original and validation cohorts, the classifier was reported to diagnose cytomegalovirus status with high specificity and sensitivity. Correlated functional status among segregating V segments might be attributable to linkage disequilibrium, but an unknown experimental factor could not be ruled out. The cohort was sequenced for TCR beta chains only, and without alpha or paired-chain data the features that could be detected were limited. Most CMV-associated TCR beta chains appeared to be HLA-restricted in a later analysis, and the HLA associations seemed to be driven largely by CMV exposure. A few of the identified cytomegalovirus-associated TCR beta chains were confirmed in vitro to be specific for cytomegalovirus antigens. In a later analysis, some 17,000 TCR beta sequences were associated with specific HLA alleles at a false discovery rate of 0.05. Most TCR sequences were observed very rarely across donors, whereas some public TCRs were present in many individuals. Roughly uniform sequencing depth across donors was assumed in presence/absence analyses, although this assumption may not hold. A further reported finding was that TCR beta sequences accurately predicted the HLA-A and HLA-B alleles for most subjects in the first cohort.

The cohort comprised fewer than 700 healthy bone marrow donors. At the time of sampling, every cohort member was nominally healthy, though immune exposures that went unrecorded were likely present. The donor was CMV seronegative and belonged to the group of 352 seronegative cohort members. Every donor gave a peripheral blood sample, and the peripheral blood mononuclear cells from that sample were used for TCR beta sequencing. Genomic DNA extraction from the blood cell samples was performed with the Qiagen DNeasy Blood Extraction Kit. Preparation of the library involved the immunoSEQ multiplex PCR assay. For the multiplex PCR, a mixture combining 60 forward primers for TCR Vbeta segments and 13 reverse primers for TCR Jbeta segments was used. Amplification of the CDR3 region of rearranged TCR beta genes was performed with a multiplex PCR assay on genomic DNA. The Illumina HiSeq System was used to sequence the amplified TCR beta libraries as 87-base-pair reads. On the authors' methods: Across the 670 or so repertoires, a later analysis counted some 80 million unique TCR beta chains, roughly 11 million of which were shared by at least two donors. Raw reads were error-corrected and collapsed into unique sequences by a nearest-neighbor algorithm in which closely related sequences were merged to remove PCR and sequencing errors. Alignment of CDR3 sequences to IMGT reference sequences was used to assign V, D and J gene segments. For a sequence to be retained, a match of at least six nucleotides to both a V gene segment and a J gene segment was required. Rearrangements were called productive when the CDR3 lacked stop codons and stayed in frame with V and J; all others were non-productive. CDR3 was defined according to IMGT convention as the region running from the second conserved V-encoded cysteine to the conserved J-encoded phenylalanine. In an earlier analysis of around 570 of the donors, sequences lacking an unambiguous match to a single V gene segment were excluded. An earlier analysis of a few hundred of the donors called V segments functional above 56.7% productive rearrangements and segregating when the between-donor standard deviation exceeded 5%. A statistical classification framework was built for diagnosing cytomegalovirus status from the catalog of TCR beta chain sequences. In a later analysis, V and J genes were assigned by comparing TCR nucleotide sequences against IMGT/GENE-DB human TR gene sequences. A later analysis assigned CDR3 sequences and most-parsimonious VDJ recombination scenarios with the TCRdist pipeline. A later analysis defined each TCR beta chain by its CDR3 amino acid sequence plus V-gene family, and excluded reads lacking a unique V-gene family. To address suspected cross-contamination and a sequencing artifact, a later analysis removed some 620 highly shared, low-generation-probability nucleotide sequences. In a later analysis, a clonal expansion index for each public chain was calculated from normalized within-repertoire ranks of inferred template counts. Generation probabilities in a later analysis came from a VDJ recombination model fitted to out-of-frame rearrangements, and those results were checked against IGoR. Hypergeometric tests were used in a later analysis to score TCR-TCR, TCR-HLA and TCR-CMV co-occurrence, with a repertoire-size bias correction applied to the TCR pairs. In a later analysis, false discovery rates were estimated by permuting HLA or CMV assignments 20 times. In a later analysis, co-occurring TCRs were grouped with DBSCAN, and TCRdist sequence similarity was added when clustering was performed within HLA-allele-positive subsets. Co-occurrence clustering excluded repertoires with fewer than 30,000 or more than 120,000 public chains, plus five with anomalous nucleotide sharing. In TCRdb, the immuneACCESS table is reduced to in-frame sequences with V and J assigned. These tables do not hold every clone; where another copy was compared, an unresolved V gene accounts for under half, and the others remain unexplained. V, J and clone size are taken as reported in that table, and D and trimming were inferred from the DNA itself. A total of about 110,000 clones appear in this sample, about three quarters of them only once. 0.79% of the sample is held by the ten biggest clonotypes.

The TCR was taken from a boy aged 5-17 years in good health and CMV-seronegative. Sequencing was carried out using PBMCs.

The CDR3 has the sequence CASSPQQGLRSPLHF. The DNA sequence follows: TGTGCCAGCAGCCCACAACAGGGATTGAGGTCACCCCTCCACTTT. The rearranged chain carries TRBV7-2 and TRBJ1-6, with a tentative D gene TRBD1 over 6 matching bases. CDR1 SGHTA and CDR2 FQGNSA were looked up in the germline V gene. V gives up 5 bases and J gives up 10 bases, and the segment between their germline ends measures 18 bases. The CDR3 goes from the cysteine to the phenylalanine over 15 residues. CDR3 DNA is the only sequence kept; it has 45 bases, read in frame from the first base.